Listed below are T cell receptor beta chains from one sample, sequenced in a study of T cell repertoires in cytomegalovirus infection. TCRdb independently ran MiXCR on the reads; one entry per CDR3 protein. The table lists hundreds of thousands of distinct CDR3 sequences, 25% to 40% of them singletons. The sample taken for sequencing was PBMCs. Receptors originate from a human donor in good health (CMV status not recorded). Some clones in this sample may be carry-over from other donors' samples. The CDR3 runs from the conserved cysteine through the conserved F or W. The order of the fields is CDR3 protein, CDR3 DNA, CDR3 length, clone size, V gene, J gene, D gene. The D gene is left open where the match is weak. A clone size is listed for some rows: how often the clone was seen (once, few, many), or a class if it is expanded.

cdr3_aa: CASRAQQAGSSNQPQHF
cdr3_nt: TGTGCCAGTCGGGCTCAGCAGGCTGGGTCGAGCAATCAGCCCCAGCATTTT
cdr3_length: 17
clone_size: NA
v_call: TRBV19
j_call: TRBJ1-5
d_call: NA

cdr3_aa: CASSPRGPTYEQYF
cdr3_nt: TGTGCCAGCAGTCCCAGGGGACCGACCTACGAGCAGTACTTC
cdr3_length: 14
clone_size: NA
v_call: TRBV12-3/TRBV12-4
j_call: TRBJ2-7
d_call: NA

cdr3_aa: CASSPPGGIYYGYTF
cdr3_nt: TGTGCCAGCTCACCACCGGGTGGCATTTACTATGGCTACACCTTC
cdr3_length: 15
clone_size: few
v_call: TRBV18
j_call: TRBJ1-2
d_call: NA

cdr3_aa: CASSLTPQSYGYTF
cdr3_nt: TGTGCCAGCAGCTTGACACCTCAATCCTATGGCTACACCTTC
cdr3_length: 14
clone_size: NA
v_call: TRBV7-3
j_call: TRBJ1-2
d_call: NA

cdr3_aa: CSVDRNGYTF
cdr3_nt: TGCAGCGTTGATCGGAATGGCTACACCTTC
cdr3_length: 10
clone_size: NA
v_call: TRBV29-1
j_call: TRBJ1-2
d_call: NA

cdr3_aa: CASSSLGPMDNEQFF
cdr3_nt: TGTGCCAGCAGCTCGCTGGGTCCCATGGACAATGAGCAGTTCTTC
cdr3_length: 15
clone_size: NA
v_call: TRBV11-2
j_call: TRBJ2-1
d_call: NA

cdr3_aa: CASRPASAGLSDEQFF
cdr3_nt: TGTGCCAGCAGGCCCGCCTCAGCCGGGTTGAGCGATGAGCAGTTCTTC
cdr3_length: 16
clone_size: NA
v_call: TRBV7-6
j_call: TRBJ2-1
d_call: NA

cdr3_aa: CASSTRNSAFEQYF
cdr3_nt: TGTGCCAGCAGCACCCGGAACAGCGCATTCGAGCAGTACTTC
cdr3_length: 14
clone_size: NA
v_call: TRBV11-2
j_call: TRBJ2-7
d_call: NA

cdr3_aa: CASSQDYRGTTEKLFF
cdr3_nt: TGTGCCAGCAGCCAAGATTATCGGGGGACCACTGAAAAACTGTTTTTT
cdr3_length: 16
clone_size: many
v_call: TRBV4-2
j_call: TRBJ1-4
d_call: NA

cdr3_aa: CASIHRGNNSPRHF
cdr3_nt: TGTGCCAGCATCCACAGGGGTAATAATTCACCCCGCCACTTT
cdr3_length: 14
clone_size: NA
v_call: TRBV7-2
j_call: TRBJ1-6
d_call: TRBD1

cdr3_aa: CASSLSSGGTPMGPTDTQYF
cdr3_nt: TGTGCCAGCAGTTTATCCTCGGGGGGGACCCCTATGGGTCCCACAGATACGCAGTATTTT
cdr3_length: 20
clone_size: NA
v_call: TRBV27
j_call: TRBJ2-3
d_call: TRBD2

cdr3_aa: CASRLGVREKLFF
cdr3_nt: TGTGCCAGCAGGTTAGGGGTACGGGAAAAACTGTTTTTT
cdr3_length: 13
clone_size: NA
v_call: TRBV28
j_call: TRBJ1-4
d_call: NA

cdr3_aa: CASSRGGEYSNQPQHF
cdr3_nt: TGTGCCAGCAGCCGGGGGGGAGAGTATAGCAATCAGCCCCAGCATTTT
cdr3_length: 16
clone_size: many
v_call: TRBV7-2
j_call: TRBJ1-5
d_call: NA

cdr3_aa: CASSLQGSKHDQPQHF
cdr3_nt: TGTGCCAGTAGCCTACAGGGTTCGAAGCACGATCAGCCCCAGCATTTT
cdr3_length: 16
clone_size: few
v_call: TRBV19
j_call: TRBJ1-5
d_call: NA

cdr3_aa: CASRDRFNSPLHF
cdr3_nt: TGTGCCAGTCGGGACAGATTTAATTCACCCCTCCACTTT
cdr3_length: 13
clone_size: few
v_call: TRBV2
j_call: TRBJ1-6
d_call: TRBD1

cdr3_aa: CASSRRRNEKLFF
cdr3_nt: TGTGCCAGTAGCCGACGGCGGAATGAAAAACTGTTTTTT
cdr3_length: 13
clone_size: NA
v_call: TRBV19
j_call: TRBJ1-4
d_call: NA

cdr3_aa: CASSSIEVSQPAF
cdr3_nt: TGTGCCAGCAGTTCCATTGAGGTCAGCCAACCGGCATTC
cdr3_length: 13
clone_size: many
v_call: TRBV28
j_call: TRBJ2-4
d_call: NA

cdr3_aa: CASSQEDTNSPLHF
cdr3_nt: TGCGCCAGCAGCCAAGAGGACACTAATTCACCCCTCCACTTT
cdr3_length: 14
clone_size: few
v_call: TRBV4-3
j_call: TRBJ1-6
d_call: NA

cdr3_aa: CASSVITLQGSYGYTF
cdr3_nt: TGTGCCAGCAGCGTCATAACCCTCCAGGGAAGCTATGGCTACACCTTC
cdr3_length: 16
clone_size: NA
v_call: TRBV9
j_call: TRBJ1-2
d_call: NA

cdr3_aa: CASSLMSRANSPLHF
cdr3_nt: TGCGCCAGCAGCTTGATGTCCAGGGCTAATTCACCCCTCCACTTT
cdr3_length: 15
clone_size: NA
v_call: TRBV5-1
j_call: TRBJ1-6
d_call: NA

cdr3_aa: CASSQDRVYGYTF
cdr3_nt: TGTGCCAGCAGCCAAGATCGCGTATATGGCTACACCTTC
cdr3_length: 13
clone_size: NA
v_call: TRBV4-2
j_call: TRBJ1-2
d_call: NA

cdr3_aa: CASSSLRTSYEQFF
cdr3_nt: TGTGCCAGCAGCTCGCTAAGAACTAGTTATGAGCAGTTCTTC
cdr3_length: 14
clone_size: few
v_call: TRBV7-6
j_call: TRBJ2-1
d_call: NA

cdr3_aa: CASSLVTGGSDTQYF
cdr3_nt: TGTGCCAGCAGCTTAGTCACAGGGGGCTCAGATACGCAGTATTTT
cdr3_length: 15
clone_size: NA
v_call: TRBV7-6
j_call: TRBJ2-3
d_call: TRBD1

cdr3_aa: CASSLGTGPNYGYTF
cdr3_nt: TGTGCCAGCAGCTTAGGGACAGGGCCTAACTATGGCTACACCTTC
cdr3_length: 15
clone_size: many
v_call: TRBV7-6
j_call: TRBJ1-2
d_call: TRBD1

cdr3_aa: CASSQAAGTQYF
cdr3_nt: TGTGCCAGCAGCCAAGCCGCGGGGACCCAGTACTTC
cdr3_length: 12
clone_size: NA
v_call: TRBV3-1
j_call: TRBJ2-5
d_call: NA

cdr3_aa: CASSMGRGRVIGELFF
cdr3_nt: TGTGCCAGTAGTATGGGGAGGGGGCGAGTGATCGGGGAGCTGTTTTTT
cdr3_length: 16
clone_size: few
v_call: TRBV19
j_call: TRBJ2-2
d_call: NA

cdr3_aa: CASSARGRGSGNTIYF
cdr3_nt: TGTGCCAGCAGCGCCAGGGGTCGAGGGTCTGGAAACACCATATATTTT
cdr3_length: 16
clone_size: NA
v_call: TRBV9
j_call: TRBJ1-3
d_call: NA

cdr3_aa: CASTIGVNYGYTF
cdr3_nt: TGTGCCAGTACCATAGGGGTTAACTATGGCTACACCTTC
cdr3_length: 13
clone_size: NA
v_call: TRBV19
j_call: TRBJ1-2
d_call: NA